The TCR beta chain described here comes from a study of radiotherapy plus CTLA-4 blockade in lung cancer. Study-level background: Objective responses were recorded in more than 15% of patients, with disease control recorded in 25% to 35%.

The CDR3 consists of 13 residues. V lost 5 bases and J lost 3, with 9 bases in between. Per the germline V gene, CDR1 is KGHSH and CDR2 is LQKENI. Generated by immunoSEQ multiplex PCR, the TCRdb table keeps only in-frame clones and is missing some. The table has about 45,000 clones, roughly 59% seen once. Comments on this clone: Its target is unknown.

Study-level results: Expansion in blood of tumor-derived TCR clones was seen after radiotherapy plus ipilimumab.

The input for sequencing was peripheral blood, taken from a patient treated with radiotherapy plus ipilimumab. The chain couples TRBV18 to TRBJ2-3; perhaps TRBD1 as D (5 bases). This TCR derives from a human donor with non-small cell lung cancer who had a partial response to radiotherapy plus ipilimumab. The CDR3 reads CASSATETDTQYF. Written as DNA, the CDR3 is TGTGCCAGCTCAGCGACAGAAACAGATACGCAGTATTTT.